This T cell receptor beta chain came from a study of T cells in Graves' hyperthyroidism and ophthalmopathy. Overall study findings and caveats: In the blood, most expanded thyroid clonotypes above 0.001 appeared as well.

Clinicians diagnosed patients from clinical symptoms, serum thyroxine and TRAb, thyroid ultrasound and orbital computed tomography. The PBMCs had their origin in 10 ml of fresh peripheral blood. For this clonotype: Its antigen remains unknown.

RNA transcripts served as the template for amplifying TCR beta CDR3 regions. During a first-round RT-PCR of the TCR CDR3, the HTBI primer set was used. In TCRdb, the multiplex PCR reads were re-called with MiXCR into one record per CDR3 protein. Of around 250,000 distinct CDR3 sequences detected, roughly a quarter appear once; the ten largest clones hold 30% to 40%. V lost 6 bases to trimming and J lost 1 base; unmatched junction nucleotides: 7. The germline gives CDR1 ENHRY, CDR2 SYGVKD. The CDR3 totals 15 residues. This sequence was found in a woman between 35 and 50 years old with Graves' ophthalmopathy. Source material: blood. This sequence joins TRBV10-3 and TRBJ1-1; TRBD1 matches at 8 bases. The CDR3 is CAIRAIQGENTEAFF. In DNA form, the CDR3 reads TGTGCCATCAGAGCGATACAGGGGGAGAACACTGAAGCTTTCTTT.